These 18 T cell receptor beta chains were sequenced from one sample in a study of breast tumors, draining lymph nodes, adjacent tissues. Breast cancer patients provided tissue from their axillary draining lymph nodes. Each CDR3 protein gets one entry after TCRdb re-called the multiplex PCR reads with MiXCR. This table holds approximately 180,000 distinct CDR3 sequences, about 33% found once. The sequenced sample consisted of axillary lymph node tissue. Receptor source: a female donor with breast cancer. Some clones in this sample may be carry-over from other donors' samples.

This clonotype was observed many times. The chain recombines TRBV7-8 with TRBJ2-7; a weak D match, TRBD1 (6 bases). This CDR3 comprises 15 residues. Germline assignment: CDR1 SGHVS and CDR2 FQNEAQ. Trimming took off 1 base at V and 0 bases at J, with 10 bases between the two ends. DNA for the CDR3: TGTGCCAGCAGCTTAGTTGTGACAGGCTCCTACGAGCAGTACTTC. It translates to CASSLVVTGSYEQYF.

The V gene is TRBV6-1, the J gene TRBJ1-4; no definite D call. From germline, CDR1 is MNHNS and CDR2 SASEGT. Trimming stripped 9 bases from V and 0 bases from J, with 11 bases between. This CDR3 has 14 amino acids. The CDR3: CASTGIATNEKLFF. CDR3 DNA: TGTGCCAGTACCGGGATTGCAACTAATGAAAAACTGTTTTTT.

This clonotype was observed at least ten times. The genes are TRBV20-1 and TRBJ2-7; 9 nucleotides agree with TRBD2. The CDR3 is 16 residues long. The germline gives CDR1 DFQATT, CDR2 SNEGSKA (reference sequence). J lost 7 bases, V lost 0 bases, and 13 bases had no gene match. The DNA of the CDR3 is TGCAGTGCTAGAGATATGCTAGCGGGATCTCCGCGGGAGCAGTACTTC. It encodes CSARDMLAGSPREQYF.

This chain joins TRBV19 and TRBJ2-2; D is unresolved. Germline V gene data show CDR1 as LNHDA and CDR2 as SQIVND (reference sequence). V shed 3 bases and J shed 1 base, with 6 bases lying between them. The CDR3 is 14 residues long. The CDR3 spells CASSIRRNTGELFF. Written as DNA, the CDR3 is TGTGCCAGTAGTATTCGCAGGAACACCGGGGAGCTGTTTTTT.

This clonotype was counted many times. The chain uses TRBV6-1 and TRBJ2-3; D is unresolved. Germline values: CDR1 MNHNS, CDR2 SASEGT. CDR3 length equals 18 residues. V shed 2 bases and J shed 2 bases, with 20 bases lying between them. Written as DNA, the CDR3 is TGTGCCAGCAGTGAATCAGCTGCCCGGGTAAGGGACACAGATACGCAGTATTTT. Its protein is CASSESAARVRDTDTQYF.

This chain connects TRBV5-1 to TRBJ1-1, with D perhaps matching TRBD1 (5 bases). The germline V and J ends were trimmed by 4 bases and 6 bases, with 22 bases remaining between them. Germline CDR1 is SGHRS and CDR2 is YFSETQ. CDR3 length: 16 residues. For the CDR3, the DNA is TGCGCCAGCAGCGCTGGCCCGGGACGGATGATTTCTGAAGCTTTCTTT. The encoded protein is CASSAGPGRMISEAFF.

This clonotype was counted ten times or more. This chain links TRBV10-3 with TRBJ2-7; 9 bases match TRBD2. The length of the CDR3 is 14 residues. The J segment lost 0 bases and the V segment lost 3 bases, leaving 0 bases of the junction unmatched. Germline V gene lookup returns CDR1 ENHRY and CDR2 SYGVKD. This chain's CDR3 is CAISDSGSSYEQYF. In nucleotides, the CDR3 is TGTGCCATCAGTGATAGCGGGAGCTCCTACGAGCAGTACTTC.

This clonotype was seen just once. The genes are TRBV7-2 and TRBJ2-1, with D maybe TRBD1 (6 bases). V lost 1 base to trimming and J lost 3 bases, with 13 bases between them. The CDR3 sequence is 16 residues long. The germline gives CDR1 SGHTA, CDR2 FQGNSA. CDR3 bases: TGTGCCAGCAGCTTAGGTGGGGACAAACTCTACAATGAGCAGTTCTTC. This sequence encodes CASSLGGDKLYNEQFF.

This clonotype has more than one count but fewer than ten. This sequence joins TRBV27 and TRBJ2-7; D uncertain. This CDR3 region has 14 residues. The germline gives CDR1 MNHEY, CDR2 SMNVEV (reference sequence). V lost 5 bases to trimming and J lost 0 bases, with 11 bases between them. CDR3 DNA: TGTGCCAGCAGTCCATCGGAAGGCTCCTACGAGCAGTACTTC. Translation: CASSPSEGSYEQYF.

J is TRBJ2-2 and V is TRBV5-1, with D tentatively TRBD1 (5 bases). The V and J ends lost 4 bases and 1 base respectively, with 11 bases between them. The germline CDR1 and CDR2 sequences are SGHRS and YFSETQ. The length of the CDR3 is 15 residues. In DNA form, the CDR3 reads TGCGCCAGCAGCGAGACAGCTAAGAACACCGGGGAGCTGTTTTTT. As protein: CASSETAKNTGELFF.

This clonotype has ten or more counts. V usage is TRBV2 and J usage is TRBJ1-5; possible D gene TRBD1, 6 bases. Per the germline V gene, CDR1 is SNHLY and CDR2 is FYNNEI. The CDR3 runs 15 residues. V was shortened by 1 base and J by 6 bases, with 13 bases between the two germline ends. CDR3 residues: CASSEDRAVAQPQHF. CDR3 DNA sequence: TGTGCCAGCAGTGAAGACAGGGCGGTGGCTCAGCCCCAGCATTTT.

This clonotype was recorded at least ten times. V and J are TRBV3-1 and TRBJ1-2; TRBD1 matches at 7 bases. The J segment lost 4 bases and the V segment lost 7 bases, leaving 9 bases of the junction unmatched. The CDR3 consists of 14 residues. Germline V lookup: CDR1 LGHDT, CDR2 YNNKEL (reference sequence). CDR3 coding DNA: TGTGCCAGCACCTTAGGGGGCGCGGGCTATGGCTACACCTTC. Amino acids: CASTLGGAGYGYTF.

Comments on this clonotype: A clone one base away is much larger, so this may be a read error. This sequence joins TRBV5-6 and TRBJ2-7; D remains unclear. CDR1 and CDR2 (germline): SGHDT, YYEEEE. Deletions cut 4 bases from V and 4 bases from J, with 18 bases between. This CDR3 has 15 amino acids. CDR3 in amino acids: CASSHSDAGRYEQYF. In DNA form, the CDR3 reads TGTGCCAGCAGCCATTCGGACGCCGGAAGATACGAGCAGTACTTC. Looking up the rest from reference TRBV5-6 and TRBJ2-7 gives the full variable domain: DAGVTQSPTHLIKTRGQQVTLRCSPKSGHDTVSWYQQALGQGPQFIFQYYEEEERQRGNFPDRFSGHQFPNYSSELNVNALLLGDSALYLCASSHSDAGRYEQYFGPGTRLTVT.

Concerning this clonotype: A read error is possible here, since a much larger clone lies one base away. The chain couples TRBV11-2 to TRBJ2-7; 7 bases align to TRBD1. The length of the CDR3 is 17 residues. In germline, CDR1 is SGHAT, CDR2 FQNNGV. This chain's CDR3 is CASSARTGPSEGYERYF. CDR3 sequence (DNA): TGTGCCAGCAGCGCCCGGACAGGCCCGTCGGAAGGCTACGAGCGGTACTTC. Full variable domain (outside the CDR3, taken from reference TRBV11-2 and TRBJ2-7): EAGVAQSPRYKIIEKRQSVAFWCNPISGHATLYWYQQILGQGPKLLIQFQNNGVVDDSQLPKDRFSAERLKGVDSTLKIQPAKLEDSAVYLCASSARTGPSEGYERYFGPGTRLTVT.

The genes are TRBV5-8 and TRBJ2-1, with a tentative D call TRBD1 (5 bases). From germline, CDR1 is SGHTS and CDR2 YDEGEE. V was clipped by 4 bases and J by 4 bases, with 18 bases between them. The CDR3 sequence is 16 residues long. The CDR3: CASSPRWVGVYNEQFF. CDR3 DNA: TGTGCCAGCAGCCCCCGTTGGGTAGGGGTATACAATGAGCAGTTCTTC.

This clonotype was counted many times. The rearrangement links TRBV5-1 to TRBJ2-7; tentative D call: TRBD1 (5 bases). The CDR3 contains 12 residues. V lost 3 bases and J 6 bases, leaving 10 bases between the germline ends. CDR1 is SGHRS and CDR2 is YFSETQ in the germline V gene. The CDR3 DNA reads as TGCGCCAGCAGCTCTAACAGGCGCGAGCAGTACTTC. Translation gives CASSSNRREQYF.

With regard to this clonotype: A much larger clone lies one base from this, so it may be a read error. Here the CDR3 omits its conserved ending phenylalanine or tryptophan, so a read error is the likely source. The chain is built from TRBV12-3 or TRBV12-4 and TRBJ2-7; D is perhaps TRBD1 (5 bases). This CDR3 has 15 amino acids. With 3 bases removed from V and 3 bases from J, the gap between germline ends came to 15 bases. This CDR3 reads CASSFGRQGGYEQYL. CDR3 nucleotide sequence: TGTGCCAGCAGTTTTGGTCGCCAGGGTGGCTACGAGCAGTACCTC.

This clonotype was seen ten or more times. The J gene is TRBJ1-4, the V gene TRBV7-6; D gene uncertain. The CDR3 sequence is 17 residues long. The V end was cut by 4 bases, the J end by 0 bases, with 15 bases between. The germline CDR1 and CDR2 sequences are SGHVS and FNYEAQ. This CDR3 is CASSWLGSDATNEKLFF. The CDR3 region has the DNA TGTGCCAGCAGCTGGCTCGGGTCGGACGCAACTAATGAAAAACTGTTTTTT. Full variable domain (remainder filled in from reference TRBV7-6 and TRBJ1-4): GAGVSQSPRYKVTKRGQDVALRCDPISGHVSLYWYRQALGQGPEFLTYFNYEAQQDKSGLPNDRFSAERPEGSISTLTIQRTEQRDSAMYRCASSWLGSDATNEKLFFGSGTQLSVL.